This TCR beta chain came from a study of T cells in Graves' hyperthyroidism and ophthalmopathy. About the research overall: At the time of initial diagnosis and before any treatment, peripheral blood was collected.

The CDR3 is 15 residues long. Per the germline V gene, CDR1 is MNHNS and CDR2 is SASEGT. Unmatched junction bases numbered 9, after V lost 6 bases and J lost 4 bases. It was RNA transcripts that yielded the amplified TCR beta CDR3 regions. First-round RT-PCR of the TCR CDR3 relied on the HTBI primer set. TCRdb fed the multiplex PCR reads into MiXCR, producing one record per CDR3 protein. The sample comprises roughly 300,000 distinct CDR3 sequences, around a sixth of which are singletons, and 45% to 55% rests with the top ten. Calling Graves' hyperthyroidism stable meant ophthalmopathy did not progress within 18 months. Hyperthyroidism patients were newly diagnosed, had disease duration under 2 months, and were aged 18 to 65 years. Clinical symptoms, serum thyroxine, TRAb, thyroid ultrasound and orbital computed tomography informed diagnoses.

The material sequenced was blood. This rearrangement joins TRBV6-1 to TRBJ1-3; TRBD1 aligns across 7 bases. The source is a woman between 50 and 59 years old with Graves' hyperthyroidism. CDR3 nucleotide sequence: TGTGCCAGCAGGGCGTTCACAGGGGTCGGAAACACCATATATTTT. Amino acids: CASRAFTGVGNTIYF.